This TCR beta chain comes out of a study of CD4 T cell repertoires in COVID-19. Clones were read by immunoSEQ multiplex PCR, and TCRdb kept only the in-frame ones, dropping some. This table holds about 24,000 clones, over 90% found once. These memory T cells were uncultured and sequenced directly after ex vivo isolation. CDR3 length: 18 amino acids. Unmatched junction bases numbered 13, after V lost 7 bases and J lost 3 bases. From germline, CDR1 is MDHEN and CDR2 SYDVKM. Sequenced material: circulating follicular helper CD4+ T cells (cTfh) from blood, taken before the COVID-19 pandemic. The V gene is TRBV28, the J gene TRBJ2-6; TRBD1 matches at 9 bases. The TCR was taken from a human donor who had COVID-19. CDR3 protein: CASNTGTGSVGGANVLTF. For the CDR3, the DNA is TGTGCCAGCAACACCGGGACAGGGAGCGTTGGTGGGGCCAACGTCCTGACTTTC.